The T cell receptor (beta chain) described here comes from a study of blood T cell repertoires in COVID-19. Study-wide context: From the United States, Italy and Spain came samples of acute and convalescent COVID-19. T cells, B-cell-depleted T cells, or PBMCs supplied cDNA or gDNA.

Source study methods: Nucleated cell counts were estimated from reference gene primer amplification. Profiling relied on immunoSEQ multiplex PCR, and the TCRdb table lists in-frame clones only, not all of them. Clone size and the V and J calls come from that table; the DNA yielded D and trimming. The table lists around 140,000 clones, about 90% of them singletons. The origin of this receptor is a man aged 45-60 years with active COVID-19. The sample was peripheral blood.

CDR3 protein: CASSIGVTGELFF. Here the CDR3 DNA reads TGTGCCAGTAGTATAGGAGTCACCGGGGAGCTGTTTTTT. The chain recombines TRBV19 with TRBJ2-2; D remains unclear. Trimming shortened V by 1 base and J by 4 bases, and 4 bases separated the two germline ends. Germline V gene data show CDR1 as LNHDA and CDR2 as SQIVND (reference sequence). The CDR3 spans 13 residues.